Below, 32 T cell receptor beta chains from the same sample are listed, as sequenced in a study of T cells in narcolepsy. What these receptors recognize is not known. TCRdb's table, derived via immunoSEQ multiplex PCR, lists solely in-frame clones and lacks some. The table lists 700 to 800 clones, approximately 28% of them singletons. Material: cultured CD8+ T cells from cerebrospinal fluid. The receptor source for this set is a human donor with narcolepsy.

Comment on this clone: Its ends do not fully match the called genes, so a read error is possible. The same CDR3 arises from other DNA sequences in this sample as well. The chain links TRBV5-1 to TRBJ1-2; no reliable D call. CDR1 SGHRS and CDR2 YFSETQ come from the germline V gene. This CDR3 comprises 13 residues. The CDR3 spells CASSLGGSYGYTF. DNA of the CDR3: TGTGCCAGCAGCTTGGGAGGGTCCTATGGCTACACCTTC.

This clone was seen a few times. The genes are TRBV15 and TRBJ2-3; D is undetermined. Trimming took off 1 base at V and 0 bases at J, with 5 bases between the two ends. Germline CDR1 is LNHNV and CDR2 is YYDKDF (reference sequence). The CDR3 has 14 amino acids. The CDR3 reads CATSRAVSTDTQYF. The CDR3 bases are TGTGCCACCAGCAGAGCGGTTAGCACAGATACGCAGTATTTT.

On this clone itself: A far bigger clonotype differs at one base, so this is likely a read error. The chain employs TRBV5-1 and TRBJ1-1, with TRBD1 as a possible D gene (5 bases). Germline V gene data show CDR1 as SGHRS and CDR2 as YFSETQ. Trimming shortened V by 4 bases and J by 3 bases, and 13 bases separated the two germline ends. CDR3 size: 14 residues. This CDR3 is CASSVAGGYTEAFF. DNA of the CDR3: TGCGCCAGCAGCGTGGCGGGGGGGTACACTGAAGCTTTCTTT.

This clone has a handful of counts. The chain carries TRBV6-9 and TRBJ1-5; unclear D gene. Germline CDR1 reads MNHGY; CDR2 reads SVAAGI. The CDR3 has 16 amino acids. Deletions cut 4 bases from V and 5 bases from J, with 18 bases between. This CDR3 is CASSFPQENADQPQHF. CDR3 DNA sequence: TGTGCCAGCAGTTTCCCCCAGGAGAACGCGGATCAGCCCCAGCATTTT.

Relative to its sample, this clone is large. V gene TRBV5-1 combines with J gene TRBJ1-6, with D maybe TRBD1 (5 bases). Germline loops: CDR1 SGHRS, CDR2 YFSETQ. V was pared by 0 bases and J by 0 bases, with 10 bases between. The CDR3 is 17 residues long. Here the CDR3 reads CASSLDGDFSYNSPLHF. CDR3 bases: TGCGCCAGCAGCTTGGACGGGGACTTCTCCTATAATTCACCCCTCCACTTT.

Points on this clone: This sequence is one base from a far larger clone and is likely a read error. This sample includes further DNA sequences coding for the same CDR3. The rearrangement links TRBV15 to TRBJ2-3; 8 nucleotides align to TRBD2. The CDR3 covers 15 residues. CDR1 is LNHNV, CDR2 YYDKDF, per germline (reference sequence). The CDR3 nucleotides read TGTGCCACCAGCAGGGCGGGGGGACTACCAGATACACAGTATTTT. It yields the protein CATSRAGGLPDTQYF.

This sequence joins TRBV5-6 and TRBJ1-5, with D perhaps matching TRBD1 (5 bases). The CDR3 covers 13 residues. The germline V and J ends were trimmed by 5 bases and 9 bases, with 15 bases remaining between them. The germline V gene encodes CDR1 SGHDT and CDR2 YYEEEE. CDR3 in DNA: TGTGCCAGCAGTCTCAAGGCTACAGGGCCCCAGCATTTT. It encodes CASSLKATGPQHF.

Note on this clone: A much larger clone lies one base from this, so it may be a read error. Other DNA sequences of this sample code for an identical CDR3. The rearrangement uses TRBV2 and TRBJ1-6; perhaps TRBD1 as D (6 bases). The germline gives CDR1 SNHLY, CDR2 FYNNEI. The V end was cut by 6 bases, the J end by 7 bases, with 19 bases between. The CDR3 contains 16 residues. The CDR3 sequence is CASSDLGGGGNSPLHF. The CDR3 DNA reads TGTGCCAGCAGCGACCTTGGAGGGGGGGGGAATTCACCCCTCCACTTT.

V gene TRBV6-8 combines with J gene TRBJ2-7; D is uncertain. Germline values: CDR1 MNHGY, CDR2 SAAAGT. The CDR3 covers 14 residues. V was clipped by 0 bases and J by 6 bases, with 12 bases between them. This chain's CDR3 is CASSYSMGSLEQYF. DNA for the CDR3: TGTGCCAGCAGTTACTCGATGGGCAGCCTCGAGCAGTACTTC.

This sequence joins TRBV4-3 and TRBJ2-3, with 9 positions matching TRBD2. Looked up from germline, CDR1 is LGHNA and CDR2 is YSLEER. Losses at the gene ends were 0 bases for V and 0 bases for J; bases not matched to a gene: 13. This CDR3 has 20 residues. CDR3 sequence (DNA): TGCGCCAGCAGCCAAGAGCGAGGGGCGGGGGGGCTATCTAGCACAGATACGCAGTATTTT. It specifies CASSQERGAGGLSSTDTQYF.

The rearrangement uses TRBV1 and TRBJ1-1; TRBD1 is the table's D call, not checked against the DNA. TRBV1 is shown as a pseudogene. CDR3 size: 15 residues. The CDR3 nucleotides read TGCGCCAGCAGCTCACAGGGCCCCTCGGACACTGAAGCTTTCTTT. This translates into CASSSQGPSDTEAFF.

This clone turned up a few times. The J gene is TRBJ1-1, the V gene TRBV7-9; 8 nucleotides match TRBD1. The CDR3 totals 14 residues. Germline assignment: CDR1 SEHNR and CDR2 FQNEAQ (reference sequence). V was pared by 1 base and J by 5 bases, with 3 bases of the junction left unmatched. CDR3 sequence: CASSLGTGKTEAFF. CDR3 DNA: TGTGCCAGCAGCTTAGGGACAGGGAAGACTGAAGCTTTCTTT.

This clone was counted a few times. This may arise from a read error, as a much more abundant clone is one base away. Other DNA sequences in the same sample also yield this CDR3. This chain uses TRBV4-1 with TRBJ1-2; D is perhaps TRBD1 (6 bases). The CDR3 covers 14 residues. Trimming removed 3 bases at V and 8 bases at J, with 16 bases between. The germline V gene has CDR1 MGHRA and CDR2 YSYEKL. CDR3 residues: CASSQTQGSRGYTF. The DNA of the CDR3 is TGCGCCAGCAGCCAGACACAGGGTTCCCGCGGCTACACCTTC.

The chain carries TRBV6-1 and TRBJ2-2; no firm D call. Trimming took 1 base from V and 1 from J, leaving 7 bases between them. This CDR3 spans 15 amino acids. The V gene's germline CDR1 is MNHNS and CDR2 SASEGT. The CDR3 spells CASSEVPGNTGELFF. The CDR3 coding sequence is TGTGCCAGCAGTGAAGTGCCAGGGAACACCGGGGAGCTGTTTTTT.

The chain has TRBV7-9 and TRBJ2-7; TRBD2 is a possible D gene (7 bases). Germline lookup yields CDR1 SEHNR and CDR2 FQNEAQ (reference sequence). The CDR3 has 15 residues. V was cut by 1 base and J by 3 bases, with 13 bases left in between. This chain's CDR3 is CASSLGGGQGYEQYF. The CDR3 bases are TGTGCCAGCAGCTTAGGCGGGGGCCAGGGCTACGAGCAGTACTTC.

The chain has TRBV7-7 and TRBJ2-7, with 9 bases aligning to TRBD2. J lost 2 bases, V lost 2 bases, and 1 base had no gene match. CDR1 SSHAT and CDR2 FNYEAQ come from the germline V gene (reference sequence). The CDR3 totals 14 residues. The CDR3 sequence: CASSLLAGTYEQYF. In DNA, the CDR3 is TGTGCCAGCAGCTTACTAGCGGGGACCTACGAGCAGTACTTC.

As concerns this clone: A far larger clone is one base from this, pointing to a likely read error. Other DNA sequences of this sample code for an identical CDR3. This sequence joins TRBV29-1 and TRBJ1-2; 9 nucleotides line up with TRBD1. Germline-derived CDR1 and CDR2 are SQVTM and ANQGSEA. This CDR3 is built from 15 residues. The CDR3 bases are TGCAGCGTTGAGACTACAGGGGGCGCGGACTATGGGTACACCTTC. Translation gives CSVETTGGADYGYTF.

The chain uses TRBV7-6 and TRBJ1-2, with D perhaps TRBD1 (5 bases). Trimming cost V 1 base and J 2 bases, with 14 bases left between them. CDR3 length: 16 residues. The germline V gene has CDR1 SGHVS and CDR2 FNYEAQ. CDR3 bases: TGTGCCAGCAGCTTAGGGGTAGTGGGGGTAAACTATGGCTACACCTTC. This translates into CASSLGVVGVNYGYTF. Based on the CDR3 plus reference TRBV7-6 and TRBJ1-2, the full variable domain is GAGVSQSPRYKVTKRGQDVALRCDPISGHVSLYWYRQALGQGPEFLTYFNYEAQQDKSGLPNDRFSAERPEGSISTLTIQRTEQRDSAMYRCASSLGVVGVNYGYTFGSGTRLTVV.

The chain joins TRBV25-1 to TRBJ2-2, with D possibly TRBD1 on 6 matching bases. Germline V gene lookup returns CDR1 MGHDK and CDR2 SYGVNS. The length of the CDR3 is 14 residues. V shed 5 bases and J shed 6 bases, with 13 bases lying between them. The CDR3 spells CASSLTGIPGELFF. The DNA for the CDR3 is TGTGCCAGCAGTTTAACAGGGATCCCCGGGGAGCTGTTTTTT.

This clone qualifies as large (0.1 to 1%). J is TRBJ1-5 and V is TRBV5-1; 8 bases match TRBD1. Trimming removed 2 bases from V and 6 bases from J; junction bases left unmatched: 13. In germline, CDR1 is SGHRS, CDR2 YFSETQ. The CDR3 runs 17 residues. CDR3: CASSLGQGPSVFQPQHF. DNA of the CDR3: TGCGCCAGCAGCTTAGGACAGGGCCCATCTGTTTTTCAGCCCCAGCATTTT.

The V and J genes are TRBV7-9 and TRBJ2-1; no clear D gene. The V end lost 5 bases, the J end lost 6 bases, and 11 bases lay between the germline ends. Germline-derived CDR1 and CDR2 are SEHNR and FQNEAQ (reference sequence). The CDR3 consists of 13 residues. CDR3 coding DNA: TGTGCCAGCAGCCAACGGGTGGGCAATGAGCAGTTCTTC. Protein sequence: CASSQRVGNEQFF.

There are a few counts of this clone. The V call is TRBV7-6, the J call TRBJ2-5; TRBD1 matches at 8 bases. Near its end, the DNA agrees better with TRBJ2-7, so the J call may be wrong. Germline CDR1 is SGHVS and CDR2 is FNYEAQ. The CDR3 is 14 residues long. In DNA form, the CDR3 reads TGTGCCAGCAGCTTAGTCGCAGGGGGCGACGAGCAGTACTTC. It specifies CASSLVAGGDEQYF.

This clone has just a few counts. CDR3 amino acids: CASSGTSGGQGYEQYF. Written as DNA, the CDR3 is TGTGCCAGCAGCGGGACTAGCGGGGGCCAGGGCTACGAGCAGTACTTC. This rearrangement joins TRBV4-2 to TRBJ2-7, with 14 positions matching TRBD2. This CDR3 region has 16 residues. Trimming took 5 bases from V and 3 from J; bases not matched to a gene: 6. Germline lookup yields CDR1 LGHNA and CDR2 YNFKEQ.

Concerning this clone itself: A far larger clone is one base from this, pointing to a likely read error. The chain links TRBV7-8 to TRBJ1-2; D might be TRBD1 (5 bases). The CDR3 length is 16 residues. Germline values: CDR1 SGHVS, CDR2 FQNEAQ. The CDR3 sequence: CASRLGVVGVNYGYTF. The CDR3 DNA reads TGTGCCAGCAGGTTAGGGGTAGTGGGGGTAAACTATGGCTACACCTTC.

This clone was seen a handful of times. The chain joins TRBV7-6 to TRBJ1-6; D gene uncertain. Germline values: CDR1 SGHVS, CDR2 FNYEAQ. With 3 bases removed from V and 7 bases from J, the gap between germline ends came to 16 bases. The CDR3 extends over 16 amino acids. CDR3 region: CASSLGGTGRNSPLHF. CDR3 nucleotide sequence: TGTGCCAGCAGCTTGGGCGGAACCGGGAGGAATTCACCCCTCCACTTT.

The rearrangement links TRBV7-7 to TRBJ1-5; D is unclear. This CDR3 spans 13 amino acids. CDR1 and CDR2 from the germline V gene are SSHAT and FNYEAQ (reference sequence). Trimming stripped 0 bases from V and 11 bases from J, with 11 bases between. CDR3 sequence reads: CASSLALDWAQHF. Here the CDR3 DNA reads TGTGCCAGCAGCTTAGCCTTAGACTGGGCCCAGCATTTT.

This clone was counted between two and nine times. CDR3 in amino acids: CASSLAGANTEAFF. For the CDR3, the DNA is TGTGCCAGCAGCTTAGCGGGGGCGAACACTGAAGCTTTCTTT. The chain has TRBV4-2 and TRBJ1-1, with D perhaps matching TRBD1 (6 bases). CDR1 and CDR2 (germline): LGHNA, YNFKEQ. This CDR3 comprises 14 residues. The ends were cut back, 5 bases at V and 1 base at J, with 11 bases in the middle.

About this clone itself: A junction end diverges from the germline sequence, so it may reflect a read error. The chain is built from TRBV5-3 and TRBJ1-1, with D possibly being TRBD1 (6 bases). TRBV5-3 is marked as an open reading frame, function uncertain. The CDR3 sequence is 13 residues long. CDR3 sequence (DNA): TGTGCCAGCAGCTTAGGGGGGGCCGACGAAGCTTTCTTT. It is translated as CASSLGGADEAFF.

Turning to this clone: Mismatch with germline at one junction end may stem from a read error. The chain is built from TRBV7-9 and TRBJ1-2; 9 bases align to TRBD1. The germline CDR1 and CDR2 sequences are SEHNR and FQNEAQ (reference sequence). CDR3 length equals 14 residues. The CDR3 here is CANSLVTGGHGYTF. The CDR3 DNA reads TGTGCCAACAGCTTAGTAACAGGGGGCCATGGCTACACCTTC.

The genes are TRBV7-9 and TRBJ2-7; D is unresolved. The CDR3 covers 12 residues. The V end was cut by 0 bases, the J end by 3 bases, with 3 bases between. Germline V gene lookup returns CDR1 SEHNR and CDR2 FQNEAQ (reference sequence). Here the CDR3 reads CASSLANYEQYF. In DNA, the CDR3 is TGTGCCAGCAGCTTAGCCAACTACGAGCAGTACTTC.

The V call is TRBV13, the J call TRBJ2-5; D is perhaps TRBD2 (6 bases). V was clipped by 0 bases and J by 3 bases, with 8 bases between them. The germline gives CDR1 PRHDT, CDR2 FYEKMQ (reference sequence). The CDR3 covers 14 residues. This CDR3 is CASSLGRGEETQYF. The CDR3 coding sequence is TGTGCCAGCAGCTTAGGGCGCGGGGAAGAGACCCAGTACTTC.

The genes are TRBV2 and TRBJ1-1, with 9 bases identical to TRBD1. Germline V gene lookup returns CDR1 SNHLY and CDR2 FYNNEI. V was clipped by 6 bases and J by 5 bases; unmatched bases: 7. The CDR3 extends over 14 amino acids. The CDR3 spells CASRTTGGLTEAFF. CDR3 DNA sequence: TGTGCCAGCAGAACCACAGGGGGCTTAACTGAAGCTTTCTTT. The full variable domain, with the rest looked up from reference TRBV2 and TRBJ1-1, is EPEVTQTPSHQVTQMGQEVILRCVPISNHLYFYWYRQILGQKVEFLVSFYNNEISEKSEIFDDQFSVERPDGSNFTLKIRSTKLEDSAMYFCASRTTGGLTEAFFGQGTRLTVV.